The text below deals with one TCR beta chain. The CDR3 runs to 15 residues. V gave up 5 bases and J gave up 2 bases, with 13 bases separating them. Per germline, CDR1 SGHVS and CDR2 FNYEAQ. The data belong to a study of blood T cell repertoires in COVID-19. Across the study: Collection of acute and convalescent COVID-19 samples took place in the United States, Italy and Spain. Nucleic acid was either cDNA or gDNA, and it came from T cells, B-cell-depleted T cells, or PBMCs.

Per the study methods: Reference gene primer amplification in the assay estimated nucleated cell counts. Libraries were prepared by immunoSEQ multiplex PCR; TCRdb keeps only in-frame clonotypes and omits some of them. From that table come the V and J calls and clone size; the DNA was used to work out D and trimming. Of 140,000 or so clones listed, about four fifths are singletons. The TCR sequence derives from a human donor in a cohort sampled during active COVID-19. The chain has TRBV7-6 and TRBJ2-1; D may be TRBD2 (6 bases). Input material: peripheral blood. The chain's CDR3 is CASSPGVGAYNEQFF. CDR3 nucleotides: TGTGCCAGCAGCCCGGGGGTAGGTGCCTACAATGAGCAGTTCTTC.